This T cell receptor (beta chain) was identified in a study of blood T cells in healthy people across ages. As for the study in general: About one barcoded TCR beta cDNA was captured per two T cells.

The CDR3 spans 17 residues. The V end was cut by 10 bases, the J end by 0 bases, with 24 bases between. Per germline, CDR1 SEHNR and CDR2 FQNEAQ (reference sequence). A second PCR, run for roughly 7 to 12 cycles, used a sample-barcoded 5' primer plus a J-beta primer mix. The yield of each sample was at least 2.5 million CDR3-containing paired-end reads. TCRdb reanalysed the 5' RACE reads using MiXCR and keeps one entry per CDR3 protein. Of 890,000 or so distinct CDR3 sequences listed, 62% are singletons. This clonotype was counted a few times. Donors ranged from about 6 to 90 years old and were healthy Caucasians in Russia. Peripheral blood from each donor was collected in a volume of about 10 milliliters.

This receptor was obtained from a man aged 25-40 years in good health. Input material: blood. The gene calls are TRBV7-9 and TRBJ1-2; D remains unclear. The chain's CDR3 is CATKAWQVPPSNYGYTF. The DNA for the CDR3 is TGTGCCACCAAGGCGTGGCAGGTGCCACCCTCTAACTATGGCTACACCTTC.